A single sample gave rise to the 20 T cell receptor beta chains below, sequenced in a study of CD8 T cells in ankylosing spondylitis. Study-level results: What appeared characteristic of ankylosing spondylitis blood was a TCR beta motif of under 10 highly homologous variants.

MiXCR was run by TCRdb on the 5' RACE reads, yielding one entry per CDR3 protein. The sample includes almost 400,000 distinct CDR3 sequences, 20% to 25% of them seen just once. These TCRs are of unknown antigen specificity. Sequencing input: blood, either unsorted or a sorted T cell fraction (not recorded which). All receptors derive from a male donor with ankylosing spondylitis.

This clonotype has a single count. The V and J genes are TRBV19 and TRBJ1-1; 7 nucleotides line up with TRBD1. Unmatched junction bases numbered 10, after V lost 4 bases and J lost 2 bases. The CDR3 has 16 residues. In germline, CDR1 is LNHDA, CDR2 SQIVND (reference sequence). This CDR3 reads CASSRFGTEVNTEAFF. DNA for the CDR3: TGTGCCAGTAGTAGGTTCGGGACAGAGGTTAACACTGAAGCTTTCTTT.

This clonotype was picked up a small number of times. V usage is TRBV9 and J usage is TRBJ2-5; TRBD2 aligns across 9 bases. The CDR3 sequence is 15 residues long. J lost 1 base, V lost 2 bases, and 3 bases had no gene match. Germline V gene lookup returns CDR1 SGDLS and CDR2 YYNGEE. The CDR3 here is CASSVTSGLQETQYF. The CDR3 bases are TGTGCCAGCAGCGTCACTAGCGGGCTCCAAGAGACCCAGTACTTC. The variable domain in full, with the rest retrieved from reference TRBV9 and TRBJ2-5, is DSGVTQTPKHLITATGQRVTLRCSPRSGDLSVYWYQQSLDQGLQFLIQYYNGEERAKGNILERFSAQQFPDLHSELNLSSLELGDSALYFCASSVTSGLQETQYFGPGTRLLVL.

This clonotype was counted only a few times. The chain couples TRBV11-3 to TRBJ1-6; 7 bases are shared with TRBD1. The CDR3 has 16 amino acids. Looked up from germline, CDR1 is SGHNT and CDR2 is YENEEA. Trimming cost V 2 bases and J 5 bases; bases outside gene matches: 6. The CDR3 spells CASSLRGTDNNSPLHF. CDR3 coding DNA: TGTGCCAGCAGCTTACGGGGGACAGACAATAATTCACCCCTCCACTTT.

CDR3 protein: CASSFRRRDAYNEQFF. DNA of the CDR3: TGTGCCAGCAGTTTCAGGCGGCGGGACGCCTACAATGAGCAGTTCTTC. The chain combines TRBV12-3 or TRBV12-4 with TRBJ2-1; tentative D call: TRBD2 (6 bases). Trimming removed 3 bases at V and 2 bases at J, with 14 bases between. CDR3 length: 16 residues.

V gene TRBV12-3 or TRBV12-4 combines with J gene TRBJ1-2, with 7 bases identical to TRBD1. The CDR3 runs to 12 residues. J was trimmed by 4 bases and V by 6 bases; bases with no gene match: 2. The DNA for the CDR3 is TGTGCCAGCAGAACAGGGGTCTATGGCTACACCTTC. It translates to CASRTGVYGYTF.

The V and J genes are TRBV3-1 and TRBJ1-2; D is unclear. Germline-derived CDR1 and CDR2 are LGHDT and YNNKEL (reference sequence). This CDR3 comprises 11 residues. Between the trimmed V and J ends, which lost 0 bases and 7 bases, there was a span of 3 bases. In DNA form, the CDR3 reads TGTGCCAGCAGCCAAGAGGGTGGCTACACCTTC. This codes for CASSQEGGYTF. Full variable domain (missing parts from reference TRBV3-1 and TRBJ1-2): DTAVSQTPKYLVTQMGNDKSIKCEQNLGHDTMYWYKQDSKKFLKIMFSYNNKELIINETVPNRFSPKSPDKAHLNLHINSLELGDSAVYFCASSQEGGYTFGSGTRLTVV.

This clonotype was counted ten times or more. This chain uses TRBV3-1 with TRBJ2-7, with D perhaps matching TRBD1 (5 bases). This CDR3 comprises 12 residues. The V gene lost 1 base and the J gene lost 7 bases, with 8 bases spanning the gap. Germline V gene lookup returns CDR1 LGHDT and CDR2 YNNKEL (reference sequence). CDR3 coding DNA: TGTGCCAGCAGCCAAGTCCAGGGAGAGCAGTACTTC. Its protein product is CASSQVQGEQYF.

The chain uses TRBV12-3 or TRBV12-4 and TRBJ2-3; maybe TRBD2 (6 bases). The CDR3 is 14 amino acids. V was shortened by 3 bases and J by 6 bases, with 13 bases between the two germline ends. CDR3 coding DNA: TGTGCCAGCAGTTTTCAGACCGCGGGGGATACGCAGTATTTT. Protein product: CASSFQTAGDTQYF.

This sequence joins TRBV7-2 and TRBJ2-5; D is perhaps TRBD1 or TRBD2 (5 bases each). Germline CDR1 is SGHTA and CDR2 is FQGNSA. V lost 8 bases to trimming and J lost 4 bases, with 14 bases between them. The CDR3 spans 13 residues. The CDR3 sequence is CASGAGRAETQYF. In nucleotides, the CDR3 is TGTGCCAGCGGGGCAGGGCGGGCAGAGACCCAGTACTTC.

Ten or more counts support this clonotype. This chain joins TRBV6-5 and TRBJ2-7, with D uncertain. Germline lookup yields CDR1 MNHEY and CDR2 SVGAGI. This CDR3 has 13 residues. The V gene lost 3 bases and the J gene lost 7 bases, with 13 bases spanning the gap. CDR3 nucleotides: TGTGCCAGCAGTTATATGGGATCTGGGGAGCAGTACTTC. It yields the protein CASSYMGSGEQYF.

The V gene is TRBV27, the J gene TRBJ2-1; 9 bases align to TRBD1. Germline V gene sequence: CDR1 MNHEY, CDR2 SMNVEV (reference sequence). Trimming at V came to 6 bases and at J to 10 bases, leaving 10 bases not matched to a gene. The CDR3 is made up of 14 amino acids. The CDR3 nucleotides are TGTGCCAGCAGATTCCGGGACAGGGCTAGCGAGCAGTTCTTC. This encodes CASRFRDRASEQFF.

This chain links TRBV7-2 with TRBJ1-6, with D perhaps matching TRBD1 (5 bases). The CDR3 has 15 residues. CDR1 is SGHTA, CDR2 FQGNSA, per germline. V was cut by 5 bases and J by 10 bases, with 18 bases left in between. The CDR3 loop reads CASSPLGESRSPLHF. The CDR3 DNA reads as TGTGCCAGCAGCCCATTGGGGGAGTCAAGATCACCCCTCCACTTT.

In this sample, this clonotype turned up a few times. This chain joins TRBV29-1 and TRBJ2-7, with TRBD1 matching over 8 bases. CDR1 is SQVTM and CDR2 is ANQGSEA in the germline V gene. V lost 5 bases, J lost 2 bases, and 5 bases stayed unmatched. This CDR3 is built from 13 residues. In DNA, the CDR3 is TGCAGCGTTAGGGGGACAGGAGCCTACGAGCAGTACTTC. This gives the protein CSVRGTGAYEQYF.

This clonotype has a handful of counts. The chain carries TRBV5-1 and TRBJ2-1, with D perhaps matching TRBD2 (5 bases). V lost 5 bases and J lost 5, with 14 bases in between. The CDR3 totals 14 residues. Germline lookup yields CDR1 SGHRS and CDR2 YFSETQ. CDR3: CASRGEGADNEQFF. The CDR3 DNA reads as TGCGCCAGCAGGGGAGAAGGAGCGGACAATGAGCAGTTCTTC.

This CDR3 reads CASSWVGANVLTF. CDR3 DNA: TGTGCCAGCAGCTGGGTTGGGGCCAACGTCCTGACTTTC. The rearrangement joins TRBV11-1 to TRBJ2-6; D call uncertain. Germline lookup yields CDR1 SGHAT and CDR2 FQDESV (reference sequence). The germline V and J ends were trimmed by 4 bases and 3 bases, with 4 bases remaining between them. The CDR3 extends over 13 amino acids.

This clonotype was detected once. V and J are TRBV5-1 and TRBJ1-2; D might be TRBD1 (6 bases). In germline, CDR1 is SGHRS, CDR2 YFSETQ. The CDR3 contains 14 residues. Trimming pared 4 bases from V and 8 bases from J, leaving 18 bases between. CDR3 sequence reads: CASSTGRGNQGYTF. In nucleotides, the CDR3 is TGCGCCAGCAGCACAGGGCGGGGGAATCAGGGCTACACCTTC.

On this clonotype: This may come from a read error, since a much larger clone is one base off. This chain connects TRBV12-3 or TRBV12-4 to TRBJ2-5, with TRBD2 matching 14 bases. The CDR3 totals 17 residues. This CDR3 reads CASSHGLAGGVQETLYF. CDR3 DNA sequence: TGTGCCAGCAGTCATGGACTAGCGGGAGGAGTCCAAGAGACCCTGTACTTC.

The genes are TRBV11-3 and TRBJ1-1; D remains ambiguous. Germline CDR1 SGHNT, CDR2 YENEEA. Deletions cut 1 base from V and 3 bases from J, with 6 bases between. The CDR3 consists of 13 residues. The DNA of the CDR3 is TGTGCCAGCAGCTTAGTCTTGGACACTGAAGCTTTCTTT. This codes for CASSLVLDTEAFF.

The V call is TRBV12-3 or TRBV12-4, the J call TRBJ2-4; D is possibly TRBD1 (6 bases). V lost 5 bases and J lost 5, with 16 bases in between. The CDR3 totals 15 residues. In DNA, the CDR3 is TGTGCCAGCAGTCCCAGCCTAGCAGGGGAAAACATTCAGTACTTC. It yields the protein CASSPSLAGENIQYF.

The chain employs TRBV19 and TRBJ1-5, with a possible D match to TRBD1 (5 bases). Germline CDR1 LNHDA, CDR2 SQIVND (reference sequence). The CDR3 sequence is 17 residues long. The ends were cut back, 5 bases at V and 0 bases at J, with 17 bases in the middle. The CDR3 coding sequence is TGTGCCAGTAGTCCAGCTACCGGGACGGGTAGCAATCAGCCCCAGCATTTT. Translated: CASSPATGTGSNQPQHF.